This T cell receptor beta chain was found in a study of Ad26.COV2.S vaccination and SARS-CoV-2 variants. Study-wide findings and caveats: Substantial post-vaccination breadth of spike-specific CD8+ and CD4+ T cell responses was reported.

Regarding treatment: some 20 received Ad26.COV2.S at low or high dose, single or two shots; several received placebo; per-sample allocation not given. Samples were taken on day 63 after the first vaccine or placebo injection. At a Boston site, the person donating was an adult of 18-55 years. Clones were sequenced by immunoSEQ multiplex PCR, and TCRdb holds only the in-frame ones, with some missing. The repertoire includes about 480,000 clones, around 88% of them detected once, and roughly 13% sits in the top ten. As concerns this clone: The antigen is undetermined.

The length of the CDR3 is 15 residues. This sequence was found in a person aged 18-65 years who received the Ad26.COV2.S COVID-19 vaccine or a placebo. The source was peripheral blood, collected in a trial of Ad26.COV2.S vaccine versus placebo. The V and J genes are TRBV21-1 and TRBJ2-1; the DNA was not used to check the table's D call, TRBD2. TRBV21-1 is designated a pseudogene. The CDR3 DNA reads as TGTGCCAGCAGCAAGAGACTAGCGGGAGTGCTTGAGCAGTTCTTC. Its protein product is CASSKRLAGVLEQFF.